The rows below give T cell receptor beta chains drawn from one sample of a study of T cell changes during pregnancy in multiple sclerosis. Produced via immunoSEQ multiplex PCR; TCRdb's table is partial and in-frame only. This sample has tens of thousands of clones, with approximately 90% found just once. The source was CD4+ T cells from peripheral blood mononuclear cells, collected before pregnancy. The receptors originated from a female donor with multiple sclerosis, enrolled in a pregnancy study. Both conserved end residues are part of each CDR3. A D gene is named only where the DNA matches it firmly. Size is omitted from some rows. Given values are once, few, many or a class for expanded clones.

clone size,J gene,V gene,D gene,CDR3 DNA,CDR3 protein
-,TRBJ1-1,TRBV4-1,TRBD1,TGCGCCAGCAGCCAGAGACAGGGGATCACTGAAGCTTTCTTT,CASSQRQGITEAFF
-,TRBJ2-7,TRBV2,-,TGTGCCAGCGGGGGGAAGGTCGAGCAGTACTTC,CASGGKVEQYF
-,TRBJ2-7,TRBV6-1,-,TGTGCCAGCATAGGGACTGGCGAGCAGTACTTC,CASIGTGEQYF
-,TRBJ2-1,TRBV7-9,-,TGTGCCAGCACCCTCGACAGGACTTACCCAAATGAGCAGTTCTTC,CASTLDRTYPNEQFF
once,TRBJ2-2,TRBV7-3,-,TGTGCCAGCAGCTTATCATCAGGGAACACCGGGGAGCTGTTTTTT,CASSLSSGNTGELFF
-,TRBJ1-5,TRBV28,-,TGTGCCAGCAGTTTATTTGGGGCAGGGGTAGTAAGGAGCAATCAGCCCCAGCATTTT,CASSLFGAGVVRSNQPQHF
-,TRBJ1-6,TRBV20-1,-,TGCAGTAGCAGGGAGGATTCACCCCTCCACTTT,CSSREDSPLHF
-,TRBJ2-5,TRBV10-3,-,TGTGCCATCAGTGACTCACCCCGGGGAGAGACCCAGTACTTC,CAISDSPRGETQYF
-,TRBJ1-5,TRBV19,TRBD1,TGTGCCAGTAGTATAGAAACAGGGGGCCTATTCTATAGCAATCAGCCCCAGCATTTT,CASSIETGGLFYSNQPQHF
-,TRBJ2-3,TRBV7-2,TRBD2,TGTGCCAGCAGCTTACGGGTCCAGGCTAGCGGGGCCCGAGGAGATACGCAGTATTTT,CASSLRVQASGARGDTQYF
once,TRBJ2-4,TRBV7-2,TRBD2,TGTGCCAGCAGCTTAGGGGGACTAGCGGGGGATATTCAGTACTTC,CASSLGGLAGDIQYF
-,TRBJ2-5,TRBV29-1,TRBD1,TGCACCTACCGAGGACAGGCCCAAGAGACCCAGTACTTC,CTYRGQAQETQYF
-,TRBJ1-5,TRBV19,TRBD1,TGTGCCAGTAGGAGACAGGGGAGGGTAAGCAATCAGCCCCAGCATTTT,CASRRQGRVSNQPQHF
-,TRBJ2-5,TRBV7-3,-,TGTGCCAGCAGCCGGGGAGTCGGGGAGACCCAGTACTTC,CASSRGVGETQYF
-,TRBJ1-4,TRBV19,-,TGTGCCAGTAGCCACCCATACCCTCGGGGGTTAGAAGAAAAACTGTTTTTT,CASSHPYPRGLEEKLFF
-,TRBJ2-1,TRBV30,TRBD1,TGTGCCTGGAGCGAAGGATTTATACAGGGGAAAAAAGACAATGAGCAGTTCTTC,CAWSEGFIQGKKDNEQFF
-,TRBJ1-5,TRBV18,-,TGTGCCAGCTCACCGACACAGGGTAGCAATCAGCCCCAGCATTTT,CASSPTQGSNQPQHF
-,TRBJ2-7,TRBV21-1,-,TGTGCCAGCAGCCTCCCTCTAGCGGGAGCCTCCTACGAGCAGTACTTC,CASSLPLAGASYEQYF
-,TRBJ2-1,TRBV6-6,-,TGTGCCAGCAGCTTTGGACAGCCTGTCTACAATGAGCAGTTCTTC,CASSFGQPVYNEQFF
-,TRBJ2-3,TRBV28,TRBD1,TGTGCCAGCACCAGGACAGGGAGGACAGATACGCAGTATTTT,CASTRTGRTDTQYF
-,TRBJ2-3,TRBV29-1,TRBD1,TGCAGCGTTGACAGGGGGCTCACAGATACGCAGTATTTT,CSVDRGLTDTQYF
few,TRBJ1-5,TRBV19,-,TGTGCCAGTAGTATAGTTGGCCAGGGGCATCAGCCCCAGCATTTT,CASSIVGQGHQPQHF
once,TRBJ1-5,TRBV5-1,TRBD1,TGCGCCAGCAGCTTGGGGGACAGGGGTACTCAGCCCCAGCATTTT,CASSLGDRGTQPQHF
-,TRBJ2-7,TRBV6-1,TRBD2,TGTGCCAGCAGTGAAACTTTCGGTAGCGGGAGCTCCTACGAGCAGTACTTC,CASSETFGSGSSYEQYF
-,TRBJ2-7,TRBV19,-,TGTGCCAGTAGTCTTCACGCAGGGGGGTCCTACGAGCAGTACTTC,CASSLHAGGSYEQYF
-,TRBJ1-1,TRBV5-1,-,TGCGCCAGCAGCTTGGACAGGACTGAAGCTTTCTTT,CASSLDRTEAFF
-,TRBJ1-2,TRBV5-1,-,TGCGCCAGCAGCCGGGACACGGTTAACTATGGCTACACCTTC,CASSRDTVNYGYTF
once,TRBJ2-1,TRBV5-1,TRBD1,TGCGCCAGCAGCTTGGGAGCGGGACAGGGGTCCTACAATGAGCAGTTCTTC,CASSLGAGQGSYNEQFF
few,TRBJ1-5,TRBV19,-,TGTGCCAGTAGTATCAATTATCAGCCCCAGCATTTT,CASSINYQPQHF
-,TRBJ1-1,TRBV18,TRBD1,TGTGCCAGCTATTCTCTCACAGGGGTGAACACTGAAGCTTTCTTT,CASYSLTGVNTEAFF
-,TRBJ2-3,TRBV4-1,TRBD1,TGCGCCAGCAGCCAACGACAGGGAGCCCCAGATACGCAGTATTTT,CASSQRQGAPDTQYF
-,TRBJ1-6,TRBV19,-,TGTGCCAGTAGTATCGGACAAAATAATTCACCCCTCCACTTT,CASSIGQNNSPLHF
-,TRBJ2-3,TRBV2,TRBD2,TGTGCCACGGATGGGACTAGCTGGGGTACAGATACGCAGTATTTT,CATDGTSWGTDTQYF
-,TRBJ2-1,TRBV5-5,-,TGTGCCAGCAGCTCCCTAAATAATGAGCAGTTCTTC,CASSSLNNEQFF
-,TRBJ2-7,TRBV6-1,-,TGTGCCAGCCGTCGGGATCCCTTATCCTACGAGCAGTACTTC,CASRRDPLSYEQYF
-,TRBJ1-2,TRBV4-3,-,TGCGCCAGCAGCCAAGATCGACAGTTCACTAACTATGGCTACACCTTC,CASSQDRQFTNYGYTF
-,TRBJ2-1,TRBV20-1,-,TGCAGTGCAGAACTCGGGAATGAGCAGTTCTTC,CSAELGNEQFF
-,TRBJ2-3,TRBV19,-,TGTGCCAGTAGTATAGACTCAGATACGCAGTATTTT,CASSIDSDTQYF
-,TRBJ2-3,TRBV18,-,TGTGCCAGCTCATCCCAGAGGTCTACAGATACGCAGTATTTT,CASSSQRSTDTQYF
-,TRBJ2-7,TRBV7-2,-,TGTGCCAGCAGCCTCCCGGGACTGCCCTACGAGCAGTACTTC,CASSLPGLPYEQYF
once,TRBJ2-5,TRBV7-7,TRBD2,TGTGCCAGCAGCTCCATCCCGGGACTAGAAGAGACCCAGTACTTC,CASSSIPGLEETQYF
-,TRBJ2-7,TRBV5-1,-,TGCGCCAGCAGCCCGTCGGGTGTCCCTCCTAACTACGAGCAGTACTTC,CASSPSGVPPNYEQYF
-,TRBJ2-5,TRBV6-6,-,TGTGCCAGCCGCGGGCGGGACCGGGCGTATACGGAGACCCAGTACTTC,CASRGRDRAYTETQYF
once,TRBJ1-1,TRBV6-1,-,TGTGCCAGCAGTGAAGAGCAACCATTCATGAACACTGAAGCTTTCTTT,CASSEEQPFMNTEAFF
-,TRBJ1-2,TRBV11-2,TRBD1,TGTGCCAGCAGCCTGTATGACAGGGGAGGCTACACCTTC,CASSLYDRGGYTF
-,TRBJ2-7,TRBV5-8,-,TGTGCCAGCAGCTTGGGCGGCAGTGCCTACGAGCAGTACTTC,CASSLGGSAYEQYF
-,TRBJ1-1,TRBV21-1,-,TGTGCCAGCAGCAAAGCAGGGGGCTGGCGAAAACTGAACACTGAAGCTTTCTTT,CASSKAGGWRKLNTEAFF
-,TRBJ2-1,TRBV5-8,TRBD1,TGTGCCAGCAGCTCGTTACCCGGGACAGGGGGCGATAGCTCCTACAATGAGCAGTTCTTC,CASSSLPGTGGDSSYNEQFF
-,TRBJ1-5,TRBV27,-,TGTGCCAGCAGTTACGGGGGCAATCAGCCCCAGCATTTT,CASSYGGNQPQHF
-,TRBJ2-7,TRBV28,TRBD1,TGTGCCAGCAGGCCCCAGGGGGCACCCTACGAGCAGTACTTC,CASRPQGAPYEQYF
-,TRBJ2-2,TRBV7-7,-,TGTGCCAGCAGCTTATCCAGGGTCTCCGGGGAGCTGTTTTTT,CASSLSRVSGELFF
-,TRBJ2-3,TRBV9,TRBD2,TGTGCCAGCAGCGTCCTAGCGGGTCCCACAGATACGCAGTATTTT,CASSVLAGPTDTQYF
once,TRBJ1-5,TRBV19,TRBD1,TGTGCCAGTAGTACCGGGACAGGGACCGGGCAGCCCCAGCATTTT,CASSTGTGTGQPQHF